This entry describes one T cell receptor (beta chain). Trimming took 6 bases from V and 7 from J, leaving 10 bases between them. CDR1 and CDR2 from the germline V gene are SNHLY and FYNNEI. The CDR3 totals 12 residues. Assay: immunoSEQ multiplex PCR; the TCRdb copy retains only in-frame clones and omits some. In the table there are 190,000 or so clones, about 88% of which are singletons. These data come from a study of blood T cell repertoires in COVID-19. Study-level background: The analysed material was cDNA or gDNA that came from T cells, B-cell-depleted T cells, or PBMCs.

This clonotype was sampled from a woman in her thirties with active or convalescent COVID-19. The V and J genes are TRBV2 and TRBJ1-5; D gene ambiguous. Sequences were obtained from peripheral blood. CDR3 bases: TGTGCCAGCAGGCCTGGAGGACAGCCCCAGCATTTT. Translated: CASRPGGQPQHF.